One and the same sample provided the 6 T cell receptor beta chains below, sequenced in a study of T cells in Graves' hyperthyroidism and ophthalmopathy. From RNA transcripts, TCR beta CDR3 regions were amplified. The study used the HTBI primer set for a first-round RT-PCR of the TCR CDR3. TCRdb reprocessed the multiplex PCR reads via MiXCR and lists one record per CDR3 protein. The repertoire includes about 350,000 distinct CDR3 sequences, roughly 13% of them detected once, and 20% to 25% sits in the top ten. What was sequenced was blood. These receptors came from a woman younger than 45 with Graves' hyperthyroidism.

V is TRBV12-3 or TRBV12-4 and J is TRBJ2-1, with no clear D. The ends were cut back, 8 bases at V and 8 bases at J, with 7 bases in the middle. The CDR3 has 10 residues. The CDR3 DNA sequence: TGTGCCAGCGCCTGGGATGAGCAGTTCTTC. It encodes CASAWDEQFF.

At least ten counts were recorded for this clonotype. The CDR3 spells CASSYTRGVEQYF. CDR3 bases: TGTGCCAGCAGTTACACCAGGGGGGTCGAGCAGTACTTC. This chain joins TRBV6-5 and TRBJ2-7, with D tentatively TRBD1 (7 bases). V shed 2 bases and J shed 6 bases, with 11 bases lying between them. This CDR3 comprises 13 residues. CDR1 and CDR2 (germline): MNHEY, SVGAGI.

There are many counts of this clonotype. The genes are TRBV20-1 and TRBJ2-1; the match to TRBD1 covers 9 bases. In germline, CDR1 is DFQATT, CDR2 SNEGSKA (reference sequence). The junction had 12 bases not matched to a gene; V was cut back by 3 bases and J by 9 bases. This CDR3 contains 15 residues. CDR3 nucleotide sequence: TGCAGTGCTAGGCCAGGGACAGGGAGTTTTGGTGAGCAGTTCTTC. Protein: CSARPGTGSFGEQFF.

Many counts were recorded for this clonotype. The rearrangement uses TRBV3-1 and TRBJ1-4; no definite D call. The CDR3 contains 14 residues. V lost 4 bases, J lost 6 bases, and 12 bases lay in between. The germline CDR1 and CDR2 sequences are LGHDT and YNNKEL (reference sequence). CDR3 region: CASSPTLTDEKLFF. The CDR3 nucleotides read TGTGCCAGCAGCCCGACCTTGACGGATGAAAAACTGTTTTTT.

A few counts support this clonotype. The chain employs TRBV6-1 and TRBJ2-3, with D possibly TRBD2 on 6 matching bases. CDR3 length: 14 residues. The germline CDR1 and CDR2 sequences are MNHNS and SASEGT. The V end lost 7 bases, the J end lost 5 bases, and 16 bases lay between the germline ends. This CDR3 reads CASKVSFGGDTQYF. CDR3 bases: TGTGCCAGCAAGGTGTCGTTCGGGGGAGATACGCAGTATTTT.

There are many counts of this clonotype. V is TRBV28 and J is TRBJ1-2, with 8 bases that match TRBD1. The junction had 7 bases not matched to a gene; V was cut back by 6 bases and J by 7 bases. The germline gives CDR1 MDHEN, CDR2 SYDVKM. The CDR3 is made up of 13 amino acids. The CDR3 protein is CASSRLTGGGYTF. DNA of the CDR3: TGTGCCAGCAGCCGCCTCACAGGGGGTGGCTACACCTTC.